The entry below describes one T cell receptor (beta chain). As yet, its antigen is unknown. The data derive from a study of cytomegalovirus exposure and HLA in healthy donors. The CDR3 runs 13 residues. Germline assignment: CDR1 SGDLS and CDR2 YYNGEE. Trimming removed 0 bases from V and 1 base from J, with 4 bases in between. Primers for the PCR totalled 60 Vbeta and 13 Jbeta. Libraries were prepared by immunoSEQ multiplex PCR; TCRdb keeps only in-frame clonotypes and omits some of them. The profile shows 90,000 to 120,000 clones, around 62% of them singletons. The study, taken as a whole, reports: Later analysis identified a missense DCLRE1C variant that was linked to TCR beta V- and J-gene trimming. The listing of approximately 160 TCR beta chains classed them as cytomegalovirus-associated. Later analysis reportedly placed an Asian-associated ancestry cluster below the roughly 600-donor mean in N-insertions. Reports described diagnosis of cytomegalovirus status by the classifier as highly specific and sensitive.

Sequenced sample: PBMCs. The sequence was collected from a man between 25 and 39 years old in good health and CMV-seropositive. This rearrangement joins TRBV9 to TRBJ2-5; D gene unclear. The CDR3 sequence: CASSVGAQETQYF. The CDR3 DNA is TGTGCCAGCAGCGTAGGCGCCCAAGAGACCCAGTACTTC.